This TCR beta chain is drawn from a study of T cell changes during pregnancy in multiple sclerosis. Sequencing was performed with immunoSEQ multiplex PCR; in TCRdb, only in-frame clones are kept and a portion is missing. The sample lists about 30,000 clones, about nine tenths occurring once. The origin of this receptor is a female donor with multiple sclerosis, enrolled in a pregnancy study. The sample was CD8+ T cells from peripheral blood mononuclear cells, taken before pregnancy.

The CDR3 DNA is TGTGCCAGCAGTACAGGGACAGGGGGCACAGATACGCAGTATTTT. Protein product: CASSTGTGGTDTQYF. V is TRBV27 and J is TRBJ2-3, with 10 bases aligning to TRBD1. This CDR3 comprises 15 residues. Trimming removed 5 bases from V and 1 base from J; junction bases left unmatched: 3. Germline V gives CDR1 MNHEY, CDR2 SMNVEV (reference sequence).